The 20 T cell receptor beta chains listed next were all sequenced from one sample in a study of blood T cell repertoires in COVID-19. Sequenced by immunoSEQ multiplex PCR; TCRdb stores in-frame clones only, minus some. The profile shows around 180,000 clones, around 82% of them singletons. Sequenced sample: peripheral blood. These receptors came from a woman older than 75 with active or convalescent COVID-19.

The chain links TRBV10-1 to TRBJ2-1, with 10 bases identical to TRBD2. This CDR3 spans 16 amino acids. V was pared by 4 bases and J by 8 bases, with 11 bases of the junction left unmatched. CDR1 is WNHNN, CDR2 SYGVQD, per germline (reference sequence). CDR3 sequence: CASSGGSGRASYEQFF. The CDR3 region has the DNA TGCGCCAGCAGTGGCGGAAGCGGGAGGGCCTCGTATGAGCAGTTCTTC.

This rearrangement joins TRBV5-1 to TRBJ1-5; 8 bases line up with TRBD1. Looked up from germline, CDR1 is SGHRS and CDR2 is YFSETQ. This CDR3 spans 14 amino acids. The V segment lost 2 bases and the J segment 5 bases; nucleotides outside the gene matches: 3. CDR3 DNA sequence: TGCGCCAGCAGCTTAGGGACAGGCTATCAGCCCCAGCATTTT. Amino acid sequence: CASSLGTGYQPQHF.

There are a few counts of this clone. This chain joins TRBV19 and TRBJ1-1; D is possibly TRBD1 (6 bases). Between the trimmed V and J ends, which lost 3 bases and 8 bases, there was a span of 13 bases. The CDR3 runs 13 residues. Looked up from germline, CDR1 is LNHDA and CDR2 is SQIVND (reference sequence). This CDR3 is CASSISGGAEAFF. The CDR3 DNA is TGTGCCAGTAGTATCTCGGGGGGCGCAGAAGCTTTCTTT.

The rearrangement links TRBV3-1 (or the pseudogene TRBV3-2) to TRBJ1-1; D is possibly TRBD1 (5 bases). The CDR3 consists of 16 residues. Germline CDR1 and CDR2: LGHDT and YNNKEL (reference sequence). Trimming left V 2 bases short and J 3 bases short, with 16 bases between. DNA for the CDR3: TGTGCCAGCAGCCAATCGGGTCTCGGGGGGTACACTGAAGCTTTCTTT. It is translated as CASSQSGLGGYTEAFF.

The chain is built from TRBV6-5 and TRBJ2-3, with a weak D call TRBD2 (5 bases). Germline V gene lookup returns CDR1 MNHEY and CDR2 SVGAGI. Trimming took off 2 bases at V and 7 bases at J, with 19 bases between the two ends. This CDR3 has 16 amino acids. The CDR3 DNA reads TGTGCCAGCAGTTACGGTCGCCAGCGGCCCCCAAATACGCAGTATTTT. It translates to CASSYGRQRPPNTQYF.

CDR3 loop: CASSFPSGNSYEQYF. CDR3 sequence (DNA): TGTGCCAGCAGTTTTCCCAGCGGGAACTCCTACGAGCAGTACTTC. V is TRBV6-6 and J is TRBJ2-7; TRBD2 agrees at 7 bases. This CDR3 comprises 15 residues. V lost 4 bases to trimming and J lost 0 bases; unmatched junction nucleotides: 6. Germline assignment: CDR1 MNHNY and CDR2 SVGAGI (reference sequence).

V and J are TRBV6-6 and TRBJ1-4, with TRBD1 matching over 7 bases. CDR3 length equals 15 residues. Germline CDR1 is MNHNY and CDR2 is SVGAGI (reference sequence). V dropped 5 bases and J dropped 5; count of bases not matched to a gene: 8. CDR3 amino acids: CASSTSTGRNEKLFF. The DNA for the CDR3 is TGTGCCAGCAGTACCTCGACAGGGAGGAATGAAAAACTGTTTTTT.

The rearrangement joins TRBV18 to TRBJ2-7, with TRBD2 identical over 12 bases. Per germline, CDR1 KGHSH and CDR2 LQKENI. V lost 4 bases and J lost 7; bases outside the gene matches: 8. The CDR3 contains 15 residues. CDR3: CASSLGLAGYFEQYF. Here the CDR3 DNA reads TGTGCCAGCTCACTCGGACTAGCGGGATATTTTGAGCAGTACTTC.

V gene TRBV18 combines with J gene TRBJ1-5; no reliable D call. CDR1 and CDR2 (germline): KGHSH, LQKENI. The CDR3 contains 14 residues. V was clipped by 3 bases and J by 0 bases, with 6 bases between them. In DNA form, the CDR3 reads TGTGCCAGCTCACCCAACTATAGCAATCAGCCCCAGCATTTT. It is translated as CASSPNYSNQPQHF.

This clone has just one count. The rearrangement uses TRBV9 and TRBJ1-2, with D perhaps matching TRBD1 (5 bases). From germline, CDR1 is SGDLS and CDR2 YYNGEE. Trimming stripped 0 bases from V and 0 bases from J, with 6 bases between. The CDR3 spans 14 residues. In DNA, the CDR3 is TGTGCCAGCAGCGTAGCGACAGCTAACTATGGCTACACCTTC. This translates into CASSVATANYGYTF.

This clone has a single count. V usage is TRBV19 and J usage is TRBJ2-1, with TRBD2 matching 8 bases. This CDR3 contains 16 residues. Germline CDR1 LNHDA, CDR2 SQIVND (reference sequence). J gave up 6 bases and V 5 bases, and 12 bases lay outside the gene matches. CDR3 sequence reads: CASSAVAGRPTNEQFF. In DNA, the CDR3 is TGTGCCAGTAGTGCCGTAGCGGGAAGGCCAACCAATGAGCAGTTCTTC.

The chain couples TRBV25-1 to TRBJ2-1; TRBD2 matches at 10 bases. V dropped 1 base and J dropped 9; count of bases not matched to a gene: 9. The CDR3 consists of 16 residues. Per the germline V gene, CDR1 is MGHDK and CDR2 is SYGVNS. The chain's CDR3 is CASSEWELAGWSEQFF. CDR3 DNA sequence: TGTGCCAGCAGTGAATGGGAACTAGCGGGATGGAGTGAGCAGTTCTTC.

J is TRBJ1-3 and V is TRBV7-8; 7 bases match TRBD1. CDR1 and CDR2 (germline): SGHVS, FQNEAQ. The trim removed 5 bases at V and 3 bases at J, leaving 4 bases unmatched. The CDR3 totals 14 residues. CDR3 in amino acids: CASSEGQLGNTIYF. CDR3 bases: TGTGCCAGCAGCGAGGGACAGCTTGGAAACACCATATATTTT.

The chain has TRBV2 and TRBJ1-2, with TRBD1 as a possible D gene (6 bases). The CDR3 covers 13 residues. The germline V and J ends were trimmed by 2 bases and 8 bases, with 12 bases remaining between them. Germline CDR1 and CDR2: SNHLY and FYNNEI. CDR3 in amino acids: CASSERDIGGYTF. The CDR3 DNA reads TGTGCCAGCAGTGAACGGGACATCGGGGGCTACACCTTC.

This clone has a single count. J is TRBJ2-1 and V is TRBV6-2 or TRBV6-3, with a possible D match to TRBD2 (6 bases). CDR1 is MNHEY and CDR2 is SVGEGT in the germline V gene. V lost 5 bases and J lost 10, with 15 bases in between. This CDR3 has 13 amino acids. CDR3 nucleotides: TGTGCCAGCAGTCCCTCGGGGGAGACGGAGCAGTTCTTC. This encodes CASSPSGETEQFF.

V usage is TRBV5-8 and J usage is TRBJ2-2; 9 nucleotides align to TRBD1. Germline V gene lookup returns CDR1 SGHTS and CDR2 YDEGEE. The CDR3 length is 16 residues. J was trimmed by 4 bases and V by 2 bases; bases with no gene match: 6. The CDR3 loop is CASSFYRGQGTGELFF. In nucleotides, the CDR3 is TGTGCCAGCAGCTTTTACAGGGGGCAAGGCACCGGGGAGCTGTTTTTT.

This clone occurred once. The chain carries TRBV6-4 and TRBJ2-1; 8 positions match TRBD2. The CDR3 sequence is 14 residues long. Losses at the gene ends were 5 bases for V and 3 bases for J; bases not matched to a gene: 3. CDR1 is MRHNA, CDR2 SNTAGT, per germline. The CDR3 region has the DNA TGTGCCAGCAGTCTCCGGGGGGGCTACAATGAGCAGTTCTTC. It is translated as CASSLRGGYNEQFF.

This rearrangement joins TRBV9 to TRBJ2-3; D is perhaps TRBD2 (6 bases). Trimming removed 5 bases from V and 0 bases from J, with 19 bases in between. CDR1 SGDLS and CDR2 YYNGEE come from the germline V gene. This CDR3 spans 17 amino acids. The CDR3 reads CASRPSSVGTSTDTQYF. Here the CDR3 DNA reads TGTGCCAGCAGGCCCTCTAGTGTCGGGACTAGCACAGATACGCAGTATTTT.

The rearrangement joins TRBV5-8 to TRBJ2-6; 7 bases line up with TRBD2. The length of the CDR3 is 17 residues. V dropped 4 bases and J dropped 0; count of bases not matched to a gene: 7. The germline V gene encodes CDR1 SGHTS and CDR2 YDEGEE. The CDR3 region has the DNA TGTGCCAGCAGCGGCCGGGACTATGGCTCTGGGGCCAACGTCCTGACTTTC. Residues: CASSGRDYGSGANVLTF.

The gene calls are TRBV2 and TRBJ1-1; 10 nucleotides line up with TRBD1. The germline gives CDR1 SNHLY, CDR2 FYNNEI. The V and J ends lost 6 bases and 6 bases, in that order; junction bases with no gene match: 4. The CDR3 is made up of 13 amino acids. In DNA, the CDR3 is TGTGCCAGCAGGGGACAGGGGCGGGCTGAAGCTTTCTTT. Protein sequence: CASRGQGRAEAFF.